This entry features one TCR beta chain sequence. In the authors' methods: Counts of nucleated cells, estimated from reference gene primer amplification, were obtained. The method was immunoSEQ multiplex PCR; TCRdb's version includes in-frame clones alone and lacks a portion of them. That table supplies the V and J calls and clone size; D and trimming were determined from the DNA. This sample has approximately 300,000 clones, with about 90% found just once. The record originates from a study of blood T cell repertoires in COVID-19. The length of the CDR3 is 16 residues. The V end lost 0 bases, the J end lost 0 bases, and 9 bases lay between the germline ends. Germline CDR1 and CDR2: LNHDA and SQIVND (reference sequence).

The chain is built from TRBV19 and TRBJ1-5; D ambiguous. Sequencing used peripheral blood. This TCR came from a man aged 18 to 30 who had recovered from COVID-19. CDR3 DNA: TGTGCCAGTAGTATAGATCGGAGTCGTAGCAATCAGCCCCAGCATTTT. It yields the protein CASSIDRSRSNQPQHF. The entire variable domain, with the rest obtained from reference TRBV19 and TRBJ1-5, is as follows: DGGITQSPKYLFRKEGQNVTLSCEQNLNHDAMYWYRQDPGQGLRLIYYSQIVNDFQKGDIAEGYSVSREKKESFPLTVTSAQKNPTAFYLCASSIDRSRSNQPQHFGDGTRLSIL.